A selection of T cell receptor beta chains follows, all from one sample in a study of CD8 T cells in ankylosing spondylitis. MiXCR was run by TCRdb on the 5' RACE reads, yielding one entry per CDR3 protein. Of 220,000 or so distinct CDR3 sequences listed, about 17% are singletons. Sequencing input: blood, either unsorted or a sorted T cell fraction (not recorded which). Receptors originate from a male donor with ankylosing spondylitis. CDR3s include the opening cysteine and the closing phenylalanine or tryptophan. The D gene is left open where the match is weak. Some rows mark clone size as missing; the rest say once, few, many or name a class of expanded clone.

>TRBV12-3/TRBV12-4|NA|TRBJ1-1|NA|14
CASRYWDLNTEAFF
TGTGCCAGCAGATATTGGGACCTGAACACTGAAGCTTTCTTT
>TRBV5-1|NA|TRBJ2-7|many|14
CASSLEGSSYEQYF
TGCGCCAGCAGCTTGGAGGGCAGTTCGTACGAGCAGTACTTC
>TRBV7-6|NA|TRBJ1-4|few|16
CASSLEVERYNEKLFF
TGTGCCAGCAGCTTAGAGGTGGAAAGGTATAATGAAAAACTGTTTTTT
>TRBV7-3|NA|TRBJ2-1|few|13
CASSLGSGDEQFF
TGTGCCAGCAGCCTCGGGTCGGGGGATGAGCAGTTCTTC
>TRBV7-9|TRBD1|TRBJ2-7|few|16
CASSLDSGTGLYEQYF
TGTGCCAGCAGCTTAGATTCCGGGACAGGGCTCTACGAGCAGTACTTC
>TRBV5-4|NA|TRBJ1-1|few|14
CASSLAQAGTEAFF
TGTGCCAGCAGCTTGGCGCAGGCCGGCACTGAAGCTTTCTTT
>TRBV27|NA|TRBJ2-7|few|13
CASSSGALYEQYF
TGTGCCAGCAGTTCGGGGGCGCTCTACGAGCAGTACTTC
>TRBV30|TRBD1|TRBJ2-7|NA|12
CAWSYRGYEQYF
TGTGCCTGGAGTTACAGGGGCTACGAGCAGTACTTC
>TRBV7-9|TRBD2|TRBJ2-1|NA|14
CAITLGRGGSEQFF
TGTGCCATCACTCTGGGACGGGGGGGCTCCGAGCAGTTCTTC
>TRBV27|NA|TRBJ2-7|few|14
CASSPLASSYEQYF
TGTGCCAGCAGTCCTCTAGCGAGCTCCTACGAGCAGTACTTC
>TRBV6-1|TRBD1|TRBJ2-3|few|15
CASSDQGVDTDTQYF
TGTGCCAGCAGCGACCAGGGGGTGGACACAGATACGCAGTATTTT
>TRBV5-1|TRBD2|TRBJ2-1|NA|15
CANPPGGSSYNEQFF
TGCGCCAATCCACCCGGGGGGAGCTCCTACAATGAGCAGTTCTTC
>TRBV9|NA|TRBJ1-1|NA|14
CASSVGGSNTEAFF
TGTGCCAGCAGCGTAGGGGGGTCGAACACTGAAGCTTTCTTT
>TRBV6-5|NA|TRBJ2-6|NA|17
CASSYSTENSGANVLTF
TGTGCCAGCAGTTACTCGACAGAAAACTCTGGGGCCAACGTCCTGACTTTC